The 26 T cell receptor beta chains presented below share a single source sample, sequenced in a study of blood T cell repertoires in COVID-19. Sequencing was performed with immunoSEQ multiplex PCR; in TCRdb, only in-frame clones are kept and a portion is missing. The sample contains over 150,000 clones, roughly four fifths of which appear only once. Sequenced: peripheral blood. All receptors come from a woman aged 55-70 years with acute or convalescent COVID-19.

The gene calls are TRBV11-3 and TRBJ2-5; the match to TRBD2 covers 9 bases. The germline V gene encodes CDR1 SGHNT and CDR2 YENEEA. The ends lost 1 base at V and 2 bases at J; junction bases unmatched: 5. CDR3 length: 16 amino acids. The CDR3 coding sequence is TGTGCCAGCAGCTTAGGGCCTAGCGGGGAACAAGAGACCCAGTACTTC. It encodes CASSLGPSGEQETQYF. The full variable domain, its missing parts supplied by reference TRBV11-3 and TRBJ2-5, is EAGVVQSPRYKIIEKKQPVAFWCNPISGHNTLYWYLQNLGQGPELLIRYENEEAVDDSQLPKDRFSAERLKGVDSTLKIQPAELGDSAVYLCASSLGPSGEQETQYFGPGTRLLVL.

The chain uses TRBV7-6 and TRBJ1-1; maybe TRBD1 (5 bases). The CDR3 consists of 15 residues. Germline V CDR1 and CDR2: SGHVS, FNYEAQ. Trimming pared 0 bases from V and 6 bases from J, leaving 14 bases between. The CDR3 DNA reads TGTGCCAGCAGCTTAGCGCAAGGGGTATACTCTGAAGCTTTCTTT. Amino acids: CASSLAQGVYSEAFF.

The genes are TRBV7-9 and TRBJ1-2, with D uncertain. The V gene's germline CDR1 is SEHNR and CDR2 FQNEAQ (reference sequence). Trimming stripped 1 base from V and 4 bases from J, with 7 bases between. CDR3 length equals 13 residues. This CDR3 is CASSLGAGYGYTF. CDR3 DNA sequence: TGTGCCAGCAGCTTAGGGGCGGGCTATGGCTACACCTTC. Based on the CDR3 plus reference TRBV7-9 and TRBJ1-2, the full variable domain is DTGVSQNPRHKITKRGQNVTFRCDPISEHNRLYWYRQTLGQGPEFLTYFQNEAQLEKSRLLSDRFSAERPKGSFSTLEIQRTEQGDSAMYLCASSLGAGYGYTFGSGTRLTVV.

The gene calls are TRBV6-1 and TRBJ2-1, with 7 bases aligning to TRBD2. This CDR3 is built from 16 residues. The trim removed 4 bases at V and 0 bases at J, leaving 6 bases unmatched. Germline CDR1 MNHNS, CDR2 SASEGT. CDR3 loop: CASSGTRMVSYNEQFF. Written as DNA, the CDR3 is TGTGCCAGCAGTGGGACTAGGATGGTCTCCTACAATGAGCAGTTCTTC.

V gene TRBV6-6 combines with J gene TRBJ1-6; 7 bases line up with TRBD1. The CDR3 loop spans 17 amino acids. CDR1 MNHNY and CDR2 SVGAGI come from the germline V gene (reference sequence). V lost 6 bases and J lost 7; bases outside the gene matches: 15. The CDR3 spells CASSRERQGARNSPLHF. CDR3 in DNA: TGTGCCAGCAGCCGAGAACGACAGGGAGCGAGGAATTCACCCCTCCACTTT.

The chain combines TRBV7-6 with TRBJ1-1; tentatively, D is TRBD1 (6 bases). The CDR3 runs to 15 residues. Deletions cut 1 base from V and 3 bases from J, with 12 bases between. Germline CDR1 SGHVS, CDR2 FNYEAQ. The CDR3 loop is CASSLGPGADTEAFF. The CDR3 bases are TGTGCCAGCAGCTTAGGCCCAGGGGCAGACACTGAAGCTTTCTTT.

The J gene is TRBJ1-5, the V gene TRBV5-8, with D hard to call. The CDR3 contains 16 residues. Germline loops: CDR1 SGHTS, CDR2 YDEGEE. The V gene lost 0 bases and the J gene lost 4 bases, with 14 bases spanning the gap. This CDR3 reads CASSLGTFGENQPQHF. The CDR3 DNA reads TGTGCCAGCAGCTTGGGAACATTCGGGGAAAATCAGCCCCAGCATTTT.

CDR3 DNA: TGTGCCAGCAGCTTAGAACTCTCGAACACCGGGGAGCTGTTTTTT. This sequence encodes CASSLELSNTGELFF. The rearrangement uses TRBV7-8 and TRBJ2-2; D is unclear. With 1 base removed from V and 0 bases from J, the gap between germline ends came to 6 bases. Germline lookup yields CDR1 SGHVS and CDR2 FQNEAQ. The length of the CDR3 is 15 residues. The complete variable domain, with remaining parts taken from reference TRBV7-8 and TRBJ2-2, reads GAGVSQSPRYKVAKRGQDVALRCDPISGHVSLFWYQQALGQGPEFLTYFQNEAQLDKSGLPSDRFFAERPEGSVSTLKIQRTQQEDSAVYLCASSLELSNTGELFFGEGSRLTVL.

This clone was seen only a few times. The gene calls are TRBV30 and TRBJ1-5, with D possibly being TRBD1 (5 bases). V was cut by 4 bases and J by 3 bases, with 10 bases left in between. This CDR3 spans 13 amino acids. In germline, CDR1 is GTSNPN, CDR2 SVGIG (reference sequence). CDR3 DNA: TGTGCCTGGAATGGGGGGGACAATCAGCCCCAGCATTTT. Protein product: CAWNGGDNQPQHF.

The V and J genes are TRBV11-3 and TRBJ2-1; 9 bases map to TRBD1. V lost 5 bases, J lost 5 bases, and 4 bases stayed unmatched. From germline, CDR1 is SGHNT and CDR2 YENEEA. This CDR3 has 14 residues. CDR3 protein: CASSLRTGDNEQFF. CDR3 coding DNA: TGTGCCAGCAGCCTGCGGACAGGGGACAATGAGCAGTTCTTC.

The V and J genes are TRBV11-1 and TRBJ2-3; D ambiguous. The germline V gene encodes CDR1 SGHAT and CDR2 FQDESV (reference sequence). Trimming removed 4 bases at V and 6 bases at J, with 17 bases between. The CDR3 spans 15 residues. The CDR3 here is CASSSRMLSPDTQYF. Here the CDR3 DNA reads TGTGCCAGCAGCTCCCGAATGCTCAGTCCGGATACGCAGTATTTT.

The chain links TRBV7-2 to TRBJ2-3; D might be TRBD2 (5 bases). The germline V and J ends were trimmed by 2 bases and 3 bases, with 9 bases remaining between them. CDR1 is SGHTA, CDR2 FQGNSA, per germline. This CDR3 is built from 14 residues. The CDR3 region has the DNA TGTGCCAGCAGCTTACGGCGCGGGACAGATACGCAGTATTTT. It specifies CASSLRRGTDTQYF.

Only one count was recorded for this clone. J is TRBJ2-5 and V is TRBV7-6; 7 bases align to TRBD1. With 1 base clipped from V and 5 bases from J, the junction kept 4 bases outside the gene matches. The germline gives CDR1 SGHVS, CDR2 FNYEAQ. The CDR3 sequence is 14 residues long. The CDR3 DNA follows: TGTGCCAGCAGCTTAGGGATGGGACAGGAGACCCAGTACTTC. Protein: CASSLGMGQETQYF.

The chain uses TRBV30 and TRBJ1-4, with 8 bases matching TRBD1. J lost 5 bases, V lost 5 bases, and 25 bases had no gene match. Germline CDR1 is GTSNPN and CDR2 is SVGIG (reference sequence). This CDR3 is built from 20 residues. The CDR3 loop reads CAWALAHSPREDRGNEKLFF. Here the CDR3 DNA reads TGTGCCTGGGCCTTGGCCCACAGCCCGCGCGAAGACAGGGGCAATGAAAAACTGTTTTTT.

Here the CDR3 DNA reads TGCGCCAGCAGCCTGCCGGGGTCTGGAAACACCATATATTTT. Translating it yields CASSLPGSGNTIYF. The chain employs TRBV5-1 and TRBJ1-3; D is uncertain. The germline V and J ends were trimmed by 4 bases and 1 base, with 9 bases remaining between them. The germline V gene has CDR1 SGHRS and CDR2 YFSETQ. This CDR3 is built from 14 residues. The full variable domain, with the rest looked up from reference TRBV5-1 and TRBJ1-3, is KAGVTQTPRYLIKTRGQQVTLSCSPISGHRSVSWYQQTPGQGLQFLFEYFSETQRNKGNFPGRFSGRQFSNSRSEMNVSTLELGDSALYLCASSLPGSGNTIYFGEGSWLTVV.

This rearrangement joins TRBV5-3 to TRBJ2-7, with D possibly matching TRBD1 (5 bases). TRBV5-3 is assigned to the ORF class and has an uncertain function. V gave up 4 bases and J gave up 3 bases, with 14 bases separating them. The CDR3 covers 14 residues. CDR3 sequence (DNA): TGTGCCAGAAGCATATTGACAGCGAGCTACGAGCAGTACTTC. It translates to CARSILTASYEQYF.

CDR3 loop: CASREGQGTSRGYTF. CDR3 DNA sequence: TGTGCCAGCAGAGAGGGACAGGGGACTAGTCGCGGCTACACCTTC. This chain links TRBV5-4 with TRBJ1-2, with 10 bases that match TRBD1. V shed 5 bases and J 8 bases; nucleotides not matched to a gene: 12. The germline gives CDR1 SGHNT, CDR2 YYREEE (reference sequence). The CDR3 consists of 15 residues. The full variable domain, its missing parts supplied by reference TRBV5-4 and TRBJ1-2, is ETGVTQSPTHLIKTRGQQVTLRCSSQSGHNTVSWYQQALGQGPQFIFQYYREEENGRGNFPPRFSGLQFPNYSSELNVNALELDDSALYLCASREGQGTSRGYTFGSGTRLTVV.

The rearrangement uses TRBV7-9 and TRBJ1-1, with 9 positions matching TRBD1. CDR1 is SEHNR and CDR2 is FQNEAQ in the germline V gene (reference sequence). The CDR3 runs 14 residues. The J segment lost 2 bases and the V segment lost 3 bases, leaving 1 base of the junction unmatched. CDR3 sequence (DNA): TGTGCCAGCAGCTTCACAGGGGGCAACACTGAAGCTTTCTTT. Its translation: CASSFTGGNTEAFF.

The V call is TRBV5-1, the J call TRBJ1-5; D possibly corresponds to TRBD1 (5 bases). Trimming cost V 0 bases and J 2 bases, with 9 bases left between them. The CDR3 spans 15 residues. Per germline, CDR1 SGHRS and CDR2 YFSETQ. As DNA, the CDR3 is TGCGCCAGCAGCTTGGGAGACAGCCGCAATCAGCCCCAGCATTTT. Protein sequence: CASSLGDSRNQPQHF.

The gene calls are TRBV3-1 (or the pseudogene TRBV3-2) and TRBJ1-4; maybe TRBD1 (6 bases). The V gene's germline CDR1 is LGHDT and CDR2 YNNKEL (reference sequence). The V gene lost 2 bases and the J gene lost 11 bases, with 12 bases spanning the gap. The CDR3 has 13 amino acids. CDR3 nucleotides: TGTGCCAGCAGCCAAACAGGGATGGACAAACTGTTTTTT. Its protein product is CASSQTGMDKLFF.

V gene TRBV6-4 combines with J gene TRBJ1-1; no clear D gene. The CDR3 covers 13 residues. The V end was cut by 0 bases, the J end by 8 bases, with 10 bases between. Germline V CDR1 and CDR2: MRHNA, SNTAGT. CDR3 region: CASSDSRGTEAFF. The CDR3 coding sequence is TGTGCCAGCAGTGACTCGAGAGGTACCGAAGCTTTCTTT.

The V and J genes are TRBV2 and TRBJ1-4; no definite D call. This CDR3 comprises 16 residues. Trimming cost V 6 bases and J 0 bases, with 14 bases left between them. Per germline, CDR1 SNHLY and CDR2 FYNNEI. This chain's CDR3 is CASRWEGLATNEKLFF. DNA for the CDR3: TGTGCCAGCAGGTGGGAGGGCCTTGCAACTAATGAAAAACTGTTTTTT.

The chain recombines TRBV3-1 (or the pseudogene TRBV3-2) with TRBJ2-5; maybe TRBD2 (5 bases). Germline V CDR1 and CDR2: LGHDT, YNNKEL (reference sequence). The CDR3 sequence is 19 residues long. The V end was cut by 2 bases, the J end by 0 bases, with 22 bases between. The DNA of the CDR3 is TGTGCCAGCAGCCAAATAGGCCTCATCGGGCGGGCGAACCAAGAGACCCAGTACTTC. It encodes CASSQIGLIGRANQETQYF.

This clone was found a few times. This chain links TRBV19 with TRBJ2-1; D is possibly TRBD2 (5 bases). V was pared by 2 bases and J by 4 bases, with 9 bases between. Germline loops: CDR1 LNHDA, CDR2 SQIVND (reference sequence). CDR3 length: 14 residues. CDR3 sequence reads: CASSITAVYNEQFF. CDR3 in DNA: TGTGCCAGTAGTATAACAGCGGTGTACAATGAGCAGTTCTTC.

The J gene is TRBJ1-6, the V gene TRBV7-2; 9 nucleotides align to TRBD1. V lost 5 bases and J lost 9; bases outside the gene matches: 8. The CDR3 has 15 residues. Germline V lookup: CDR1 SGHTA, CDR2 FQGNSA. CDR3 in amino acids: CASSVRQGVSSPLHF. Here the CDR3 DNA reads TGTGCCAGCAGCGTCCGACAGGGGGTGAGTTCACCCCTCCACTTT.

This chain joins TRBV5-1 and TRBJ1-3; no firm D call. The CDR3 length is 16 residues. Trimming took off 7 bases at V and 2 bases at J, with 19 bases between the two ends. Germline values: CDR1 SGHRS, CDR2 YFSETQ. The CDR3 bases are TGCGCCAGCTCTCCGGGGTTACTGGCTCCTGGAAACACCATATATTTT. Translated, it gives CASSPGLLAPGNTIYF.